Sequencing of this T cell receptor (beta chain) was carried out in a study of CD8 T cells in Susac syndrome. Per the germline V gene, CDR1 is MGHRA and CDR2 is YSYEKL. The CDR3 totals 11 residues. The RNA, about 0.45 to 1 ug, was put through reverse transcription using random hexamers. From the immunoSEQ multiplex PCR reads, TCRdb called clonotypes with MiXCR, one entry per CDR3 protein. Altogether some 190,000 distinct CDR3 sequences are present, 95% being singletons, with the ten largest covering under 0.095%. Worth noting for this clonotype: At one end, the junction sequence differs from germline, possibly due to a read error.

This TCR came from a human donor with multiple sclerosis. The chain carries TRBV4-1 and TRBJ1-2; possible D gene TRBD1, 5 bases. Sequencing used CD4+ T cells from PBMCs. The CDR3 loop reads CASSQDGVQGF. CDR3 in DNA: TGCGCCAGCAGCCAAGATGGGGTCCAGGGCTTC.